These 9 T cell receptor beta chains share one sample of origin, sequenced in a study of T cell changes during pregnancy in multiple sclerosis. Repertoires were generated with immunoSEQ multiplex PCR, while TCRdb's copy carries only in-frame clones and drops some. The profile covers more than 90,000 clones, with 85% to 95% appearing a single time and 2% to 2.5% taken by the ten largest. This material consisted of peripheral blood, taken after pregnancy. The receptors were sampled from a female donor with multiple sclerosis, enrolled in a pregnancy study.

V gene TRBV14 combines with J gene TRBJ2-7, with D possibly matching TRBD1 (5 bases). V lost 4 bases to trimming and J lost 2 bases, with 15 bases between them. The germline CDR1 and CDR2 sequences are SGHDN and FVKESK. This CDR3 spans 15 amino acids. The CDR3, as DNA: TGTGCCAGCAGCCGGAAGGCAGGGAATCCCTACGAGCAGTACTTC. Protein sequence: CASSRKAGNPYEQYF.

The J gene is TRBJ2-2, the V gene TRBV11-3; D is possibly TRBD2 (6 bases). CDR1 and CDR2 (germline): SGHNT, YENEEA. V lost 6 bases to trimming and J lost 2 bases, with 10 bases between them. This CDR3 contains 14 residues. CDR3 sequence reads: CASRGLPNTGELFF. Here the CDR3 DNA reads TGTGCCAGCAGAGGACTACCCAACACCGGGGAGCTGTTTTTT.

J is TRBJ1-1 and V is TRBV7-9, with a weak D call TRBD1 (6 bases). CDR1 is SEHNR and CDR2 is FQNEAQ in the germline V gene (reference sequence). V lost 3 bases to trimming and J lost 4 bases, with 12 bases between them. There are 14 residues in the CDR3. The CDR3 reads CASSFQRGITEAFF. CDR3 in DNA: TGTGCCAGCAGCTTTCAAAGGGGGATCACTGAAGCTTTCTTT.

This clone has more than one count but fewer than ten. The genes are TRBV7-9 and TRBJ2-3; D gene uncertain. The V gene lost 3 bases and the J gene lost 1 base, with 8 bases spanning the gap. This CDR3 contains 14 residues. From germline, CDR1 is SEHNR and CDR2 FQNEAQ (reference sequence). The CDR3 loop is CASSLVHGTDTQYF. CDR3 in DNA: TGTGCCAGCAGCTTGGTACACGGCACAGATACGCAGTATTTT. Full variable domain (remainder filled in from reference TRBV7-9 and TRBJ2-3): DTGVSQNPRHKITKRGQNVTFRCDPISEHNRLYWYRQTLGQGPEFLTYFQNEAQLEKSRLLSDRFSAERPKGSFSTLEIQRTEQGDSAMYLCASSLVHGTDTQYFGPGTRLTVL.

The chain has TRBV30 and TRBJ2-5; D remains ambiguous. Germline assignment: CDR1 GTSNPN and CDR2 SVGIG (reference sequence). The V end was cut by 0 bases, the J end by 4 bases, with 6 bases between. The CDR3 is 12 amino acids. The CDR3 DNA follows: TGTGCCTGGAGTGTATTTCGAGAGACCCAGTACTTC. It yields the protein CAWSVFRETQYF. The entire variable domain, with the rest obtained from reference TRBV30 and TRBJ2-5, is as follows: SQTIHQWPATLVQPVGSPLSLECTVEGTSNPNLYWYRQAAGRGLQLLFYSVGIGQISSEVPQNLSASRPQDRQFILSSKKLLLSDSGFYLCAWSVFRETQYFGPGTRLLVL.

The V gene is TRBV5-1, the J gene TRBJ2-2; TRBD1 matches at 11 bases. This CDR3 is 14 amino acids long. Germline lookup yields CDR1 SGHRS and CDR2 YFSETQ. The ends lost 5 bases at V and 4 bases at J; junction bases unmatched: 1. The CDR3, as DNA: TGCGCCAGCAGAGGGACAGGGGGCACCGGGGAGCTGTTTTTT. Its protein is CASRGTGGTGELFF. Combining the CDR3 with reference TRBV5-1 and TRBJ2-2 gives the whole variable domain KAGVTQTPRYLIKTRGQQVTLSCSPISGHRSVSWYQQTPGQGLQFLFEYFSETQRNKGNFPGRFSGRQFSNSRSEMNVSTLELGDSALYLCASRGTGGTGELFFGEGSRLTVL.

The CDR3 region is CASSSGLGSYNEQFF. In DNA, the CDR3 is TGTGCCAGCAGCTCAGGACTAGGGTCCTACAATGAGCAGTTCTTC. V gene TRBV11-2 combines with J gene TRBJ2-1; 7 bases agree with TRBD2. Trimming removed 4 bases from V and 1 base from J; junction bases left unmatched: 4. This CDR3 is 15 amino acids long. Germline V gene lookup returns CDR1 SGHAT and CDR2 FQNNGV.

The rearrangement joins TRBV2 to TRBJ1-2; D might be TRBD1 (5 bases). CDR1 and CDR2 (germline): SNHLY, FYNNEI. The CDR3 has 11 amino acids. The V gene lost 8 bases and the J gene lost 8 bases, with 12 bases spanning the gap. The CDR3 spells CASPRVGGYTF. The CDR3 DNA reads as TGTGCCAGCCCCAGGGTCGGCGGCTACACCTTC.

This sequence joins TRBV7-2 and TRBJ1-2; TRBD1 matches at 7 bases. In germline, CDR1 is SGHTA, CDR2 FQGNSA. The V gene end was trimmed by 5 bases and the J gene end by 5 bases; junction bases not matched to a gene: 5. The CDR3 loop spans 13 amino acids. CDR3 loop: CASSIGTVYGYTF. The CDR3 DNA follows: TGTGCCAGCAGCATCGGGACAGTGTATGGCTACACCTTC.